These T cell receptor beta chains were read from a single sample in a study of T cell responses to AZD1222 COVID-19 vaccine. Repertoires were generated with immunoSEQ multiplex PCR, while TCRdb's copy carries only in-frame clones and drops some. The table lists 250,000 to 300,000 clones, 94% of them singletons, with 0.5% to 0.7% in the top ten. Material: peripheral blood, obtained 28 days after the second AZD1222 dose. Every receptor here comes from an adult who received the AZD1222 COVID-19 vaccine. The CDR3 runs from the conserved cysteine through the conserved F or W. The order of the fields is CDR3 protein, CDR3 DNA, clone size, D gene, V gene, J gene. The D gene is left open where the match is weak. Clone size is shown for a subset of rows, as once, few, many or a class of expanded clone.

CDR3 protein: CASSKVRAISSYEQYF; CDR3 DNA: TGTGCCAGCAGCAAAGTTCGGGCCATAAGCTCCTACGAGCAGTACTTC; clone size: NA; D gene: NA; V gene: TRBV21-1; J gene: TRBJ2-7
CDR3 protein: CASSIATGGITEAFF; CDR3 DNA: TGTGCCAGTAGTATAGCAACAGGGGGCATTACTGAAGCTTTCTTT; clone size: NA; D gene: TRBD1; V gene: TRBV19; J gene: TRBJ1-1
CDR3 protein: CASSPSRTGEIYEQYF; CDR3 DNA: TGTGCCAGCAGCCCCTCCCGGACAGGGGAAATCTACGAGCAGTACTTC; clone size: NA; D gene: TRBD1; V gene: TRBV7-8; J gene: TRBJ2-7
CDR3 protein: CASSLVGTGGQDTQYF; CDR3 DNA: TGCGCCAGCAGCTTGGTGGGGACAGGGGGCCAGGATACGCAGTATTTT; clone size: NA; D gene: TRBD1; V gene: TRBV5-1; J gene: TRBJ2-3
CDR3 protein: CASSFPSGRLQETQYF; CDR3 DNA: TGTGCCAGCAGCTTCCCTAGCGGGAGGCTCCAAGAGACCCAGTACTTC; clone size: once; D gene: NA; V gene: TRBV21-1; J gene: TRBJ2-5
CDR3 protein: CASSQRTGASNTEAFF; CDR3 DNA: TGTGCCAGCAGCCAAAGGACAGGGGCGTCAAACACTGAAGCTTTCTTT; clone size: NA; D gene: TRBD1; V gene: TRBV11-3; J gene: TRBJ1-1
CDR3 protein: CASSLSARDSRSGNTIYF; CDR3 DNA: TGTGCCAGCAGCTTGAGTGCTCGGGACTCTCGGTCTGGAAACACCATATATTTT; clone size: NA; D gene: NA; V gene: TRBV5-8; J gene: TRBJ1-3
CDR3 protein: CASSSGNTDTQYF; CDR3 DNA: TGCGCCAGCAGCTCCGGGAACACAGATACGCAGTATTTT; clone size: once; D gene: NA; V gene: TRBV5-1; J gene: TRBJ2-3
CDR3 protein: CSVEDLVAVLPEGHYNEQFF; CDR3 DNA: TGCAGCGTTGAAGATCTTGTAGCGGTTCTCCCTGAGGGGCACTACAATGAGCAGTTCTTC; clone size: NA; D gene: NA; V gene: TRBV29-1; J gene: TRBJ2-1
CDR3 protein: CASSTPGELNYGYTF; CDR3 DNA: TGTGCCAGCAGTACCCCAGGAGAGCTGAACTATGGCTACACCTTC; clone size: once; D gene: NA; V gene: TRBV6-5; J gene: TRBJ1-2
CDR3 protein: CAISVSGRAADTQYF; CDR3 DNA: TGTGCCATCAGTGTCAGCGGGAGGGCCGCAGATACGCAGTATTTT; clone size: NA; D gene: TRBD2; V gene: TRBV10-3; J gene: TRBJ2-3
CDR3 protein: CASSPTGETHLEQYF; CDR3 DNA: TGTGCCAGCAGCCCAACAGGGGAAACTCATTTAGAGCAGTACTTC; clone size: NA; D gene: TRBD1; V gene: TRBV5-4; J gene: TRBJ2-7
CDR3 protein: CASSSPLRQGLSETQYF; CDR3 DNA: TGCGCCAGCAGCTCCCCCTTGCGACAGGGCCTGAGTGAGACCCAGTACTTC; clone size: NA; D gene: TRBD1; V gene: TRBV5-1; J gene: TRBJ2-5
CDR3 protein: CASRPVALETQYF; CDR3 DNA: TGTGCCAGCAGACCCGTAGCCCTAGAGACCCAGTACTTC; clone size: few; D gene: NA; V gene: TRBV7-9; J gene: TRBJ2-5